Below, 21 T cell receptor beta chains from the same sample are listed, as sequenced in a study of shared clonotypes between healthy human individuals. Some clones are missing from TCRdb's copy, which holds only in-frame ones; the method was immunoSEQ multiplex PCR. The table lists around 500,000 clones, roughly 80% of them singletons. The sample comprised PBMCs. These receptor sequences come from a woman aged 40 to 50 in good health. Some clones in this sample may be carry-over from other donors' samples.

The chain combines TRBV29-1 with TRBJ1-1; tentative D call: TRBD1 (5 bases). The V end was cut by 4 bases, the J end by 2 bases, with 11 bases between. The CDR3 is made up of 13 amino acids. Germline values: CDR1 SQVTM, CDR2 ANQGSEA. The DNA of the CDR3 is TGCAGCGTTGTTCAGGGTTTTAACACTGAAGCTTTCTTT. Encoded protein: CSVVQGFNTEAFF.

The J gene is TRBJ1-2, the V gene TRBV6-5; weak D call: TRBD1 (5 bases). Germline-derived CDR1 and CDR2 are MNHEY and SVGAGI. The CDR3 has 13 amino acids. Deletions cut 7 bases from V and 9 bases from J, with 18 bases between. DNA of the CDR3: TGTGCCAGCACCCGACCCGGACACGCTAGCTACACCTTC. Residues: CASTRPGHASYTF.

The V gene is TRBV4-1, the J gene TRBJ1-1; 8 bases are a match to TRBD1. Germline V gene lookup returns CDR1 MGHRA and CDR2 YSYEKL. With V trimmed by 0 bases and J by 2 bases, 2 bases remained unmatched. The length of the CDR3 is 15 residues. CDR3: CASSQDGQGNTEAFF. CDR3 sequence (DNA): TGCGCCAGCAGCCAAGATGGACAGGGTAACACTGAAGCTTTCTTT.

The J gene is TRBJ2-1, the V gene TRBV7-9; possible D gene TRBD2, 5 bases. Germline V lookup: CDR1 SEHNR, CDR2 FQNEAQ (reference sequence). Trimming took off 3 bases at V and 2 bases at J, with 8 bases between the two ends. The CDR3 extends over 14 amino acids. This chain's CDR3 is CASSFDGTYNEQFF. CDR3 coding DNA: TGTGCCAGCAGCTTTGACGGGACCTACAATGAGCAGTTCTTC. The full variable domain, its missing parts supplied by reference TRBV7-9 and TRBJ2-1, is DTGVSQNPRHKITKRGQNVTFRCDPISEHNRLYWYRQTLGQGPEFLTYFQNEAQLEKSRLLSDRFSAERPKGSFSTLEIQRTEQGDSAMYLCASSFDGTYNEQFFGPGTRLTVL.

This clone has a count of ten or more. This same CDR3 is encoded by further DNA sequences in the sample. The chain combines TRBV11-3 with TRBJ2-3, with D perhaps matching TRBD2 (6 bases). Trimming left V 3 bases short and J 0 bases short, with 10 bases between. This CDR3 is 15 amino acids long. CDR1 SGHNT and CDR2 YENEEA come from the germline V gene. The CDR3 DNA is TGTGCCAGCAGCTTGGGCGGGGCTAGCACAGATACGCAGTATTTT. Protein sequence: CASSLGGASTDTQYF.

The table lists this clone with a few counts. The chain uses TRBV11-1 and TRBJ2-2; 11 nucleotides align to TRBD2. In germline, CDR1 is SGHAT, CDR2 FQDESV (reference sequence). This CDR3 has 16 residues. J gave up 3 bases and V 5 bases, and 5 bases lay outside the gene matches. The CDR3 loop is CASSPNSGRDTGELFF. The DNA of the CDR3 is TGTGCCAGCAGCCCGAATAGCGGGAGGGACACCGGGGAGCTGTTTTTT.

This chain uses TRBV30 with TRBJ2-5; D not resolved. CDR3 length: 11 amino acids. The germline V gene has CDR1 GTSNPN and CDR2 SVGIG (reference sequence). Trimming left V 5 bases short and J 0 bases short, with 4 bases between. CDR3 sequence: CAWAYQETQYF. The CDR3 DNA reads as TGTGCCTGGGCGTACCAAGAGACCCAGTACTTC. The variable domain in full, completed from reference TRBV30 and TRBJ2-5, reads SQTIHQWPATLVQPVGSPLSLECTVEGTSNPNLYWYRQAAGRGLQLLFYSVGIGQISSEVPQNLSASRPQDRQFILSSKKLLLSDSGFYLCAWAYQETQYFGPGTRLLVL.

As to this clone: This may stem from a read error, because a much larger clone lies one nucleotide away. V and J are TRBV11-2 and TRBJ2-3, with 7 positions matching TRBD2. This CDR3 region has 16 residues. The germline gives CDR1 SGHAT, CDR2 FQNNGV. The V and J ends lost 2 bases and 4 bases, in that order; junction bases with no gene match: 9. The CDR3 sequence is CASSLNLAVGADTQYF. The CDR3 region has the DNA TGTGCCAGCAGCTTAAACCTAGCGGTAGGGGCAGATACGCAGTATTTT.

The chain links TRBV11-2 to TRBJ2-5; D possibly uses TRBD1 or TRBD2 (5 bases each). Germline V gene sequence: CDR1 SGHAT, CDR2 FQNNGV. This CDR3 has 14 amino acids. V lost 5 bases to trimming and J lost 2 bases, with 12 bases between them. CDR3 residues: CASSPGPGQETQYF. In DNA form, the CDR3 reads TGTGCCAGCAGCCCGGGGCCAGGACAAGAGACCCAGTACTTC.

On this clone: A read error likely explains this, since a far larger clone differs by one base. This sequence joins TRBV15 and TRBJ2-7, with D perhaps matching TRBD1 (6 bases). The CDR3 runs 17 residues. Germline V lookup: CDR1 LNHNV, CDR2 YYDKDF (reference sequence). The germline V and J ends were trimmed by 0 bases and 2 bases, with 17 bases remaining between them. CDR3 amino acids: CATSRDLIGQWTYEQYF. The CDR3 nucleotides read TGTGCCACCAGCAGAGATCTCATCGGACAGTGGACCTACGAGCAGTACTTC.

The J gene is TRBJ2-7, the V gene TRBV27, with D possibly TRBD2 on 5 matching bases. Trimming pared 2 bases from V and 7 bases from J, leaving 15 bases between. The CDR3 is 14 residues long. Germline V gives CDR1 MNHEY, CDR2 SMNVEV (reference sequence). The CDR3 reads CASSLGSGDREQYF. The CDR3 DNA reads TGTGCCAGCAGTTTAGGATCCGGGGATAGGGAGCAGTACTTC.

The gene calls are TRBV27 and TRBJ1-5, with TRBD1 as a possible D gene (5 bases). The germline V and J ends were trimmed by 3 bases and 5 bases, with 11 bases remaining between them. Germline-derived CDR1 and CDR2 are MNHEY and SMNVEV (reference sequence). This CDR3 has 14 amino acids. The CDR3 reads CASSLNRYDQPQHF. For the CDR3, the DNA is TGTGCCAGCAGTTTGAACAGGTATGATCAGCCCCAGCATTTT.

This chain connects TRBV7-3 to TRBJ2-2; weak D call: TRBD1 (7 bases). This CDR3 region has 16 residues. Germline V gene sequence: CDR1 SGHTA, CDR2 FQGTGA. V dropped 5 bases and J dropped 4 bases, with 17 bases sitting between them. The DNA for the CDR3 is TGTGCCAGCAGCAAGGGACAGCCGACTAGCACCGGGGAGCTGTTTTTT. It is translated as CASSKGQPTSTGELFF.

The chain combines TRBV18 with TRBJ1-5; D is unclear. From germline, CDR1 is KGHSH and CDR2 LQKENI. The germline V and J ends were trimmed by 3 bases and 7 bases, with 16 bases remaining between them. The CDR3 contains 15 residues. This CDR3 reads CASSPDAQGGQPQHF. The CDR3 bases are TGTGCCAGCTCACCCGACGCCCAAGGAGGGCAGCCCCAGCATTTT.

The rearrangement uses TRBV5-1 and TRBJ2-7; the D gene is possibly TRBD1 (6 bases). The germline CDR1 and CDR2 sequences are SGHRS and YFSETQ. This CDR3 spans 15 amino acids. The ends were cut back, 3 bases at V and 0 bases at J, with 13 bases in the middle. CDR3 sequence: CASSSTRDTSYEQYF. In DNA, the CDR3 is TGCGCCAGCAGCTCAACCCGGGACACCTCCTACGAGCAGTACTTC.

The sample holds a few counts of this clone. This rearrangement joins TRBV7-8 to TRBJ1-1, with 7 bases matching TRBD1. The CDR3 loop spans 15 amino acids. With 7 bases clipped from V and 5 bases from J, the junction kept 13 bases outside the gene matches. CDR1 and CDR2 (germline): SGHVS, FQNEAQ. The CDR3 nucleotides read TGTGCCAGCATCCCTACCGGACAGGCGAATACTGAAGCTTTCTTT. Amino acid sequence: CASIPTGQANTEAFF. Supplemented by reference TRBV7-8 and TRBJ1-1, the full variable domain reads GAGVSQSPRYKVAKRGQDVALRCDPISGHVSLFWYQQALGQGPEFLTYFQNEAQLDKSGLPSDRFFAERPEGSVSTLKIQRTQQEDSAVYLCASIPTGQANTEAFFGQGTRLTVV.

V gene TRBV29-1 combines with J gene TRBJ2-7; the D is unclear. Trimming cost V 5 bases and J 0 bases, with 8 bases left between them. CDR3 length: 12 amino acids. Germline V gene lookup returns CDR1 SQVTM and CDR2 ANQGSEA. CDR3 sequence: CSVWKGSYEQYF. Written as DNA, the CDR3 is TGCAGCGTTTGGAAGGGCTCCTACGAGCAGTACTTC.

This clone was detected once. The chain employs TRBV28 and TRBJ1-5, with a weak D call TRBD1 (5 bases). Germline V gene sequence: CDR1 MDHEN, CDR2 SYDVKM. Trimming took 2 bases from V and 7 from J, leaving 18 bases between them. This CDR3 has 16 residues. CDR3 nucleotide sequence: TGTGCCAGCAGTTTAATACCCCTCGCAGGGAAACAGCCCCAGCATTTT. Translating it yields CASSLIPLAGKQPQHF.

CDR3: CASSFGLAGLETQYF. For the CDR3, the DNA is TGCGCCAGCAGCTTCGGACTAGCGGGACTTGAGACCCAGTACTTC. This sequence joins TRBV5-1 and TRBJ2-5; 12 bases line up with TRBD2. This CDR3 spans 15 amino acids. CDR1 is SGHRS and CDR2 is YFSETQ in the germline V gene. V trimming: 2 bases; J trimming: 5 bases; junction bases outside the gene matches: 4.

Concerning this clone: A read error is the likely source, as a far larger clone sits one nucleotide away. V gene TRBV27 combines with J gene TRBJ1-5; D not resolved. CDR1 MNHEY and CDR2 SMNVEV come from the germline V gene (reference sequence). The germline V and J ends were trimmed by 0 bases and 0 bases, with 3 bases remaining between them. This CDR3 is 14 amino acids long. The CDR3 region is CASSLSGSNQPQHF. In DNA, the CDR3 is TGTGCCAGCAGTTTATCGGGTAGCAATCAGCCCCAGCATTTT.

For this clone: A read error is likely here: a far larger clone is one base away. The chain has TRBV7-8 and TRBJ2-5, with D hard to call. V was clipped by 2 bases and J by 5 bases, with 3 bases between them. The CDR3 has 11 residues. CDR1 is SGHVS, CDR2 FQNEAQ, per germline. CDR3 DNA: TGTGCCAGCAGCTTATCGGAGACCCAGTACTTC. This encodes CASSLSETQYF.